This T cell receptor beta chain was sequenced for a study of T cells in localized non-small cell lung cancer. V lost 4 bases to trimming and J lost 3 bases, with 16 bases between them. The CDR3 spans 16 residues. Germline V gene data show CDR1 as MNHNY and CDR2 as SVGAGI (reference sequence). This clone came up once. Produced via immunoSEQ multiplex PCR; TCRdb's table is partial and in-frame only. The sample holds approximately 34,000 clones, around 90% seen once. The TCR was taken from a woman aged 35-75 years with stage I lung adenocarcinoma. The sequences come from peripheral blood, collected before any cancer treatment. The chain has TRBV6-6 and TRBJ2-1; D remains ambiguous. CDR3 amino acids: CASSWPDRAIYNEQFF. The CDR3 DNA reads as TGTGCCAGCAGTTGGCCCGACCGAGCTATCTACAATGAGCAGTTCTTC.